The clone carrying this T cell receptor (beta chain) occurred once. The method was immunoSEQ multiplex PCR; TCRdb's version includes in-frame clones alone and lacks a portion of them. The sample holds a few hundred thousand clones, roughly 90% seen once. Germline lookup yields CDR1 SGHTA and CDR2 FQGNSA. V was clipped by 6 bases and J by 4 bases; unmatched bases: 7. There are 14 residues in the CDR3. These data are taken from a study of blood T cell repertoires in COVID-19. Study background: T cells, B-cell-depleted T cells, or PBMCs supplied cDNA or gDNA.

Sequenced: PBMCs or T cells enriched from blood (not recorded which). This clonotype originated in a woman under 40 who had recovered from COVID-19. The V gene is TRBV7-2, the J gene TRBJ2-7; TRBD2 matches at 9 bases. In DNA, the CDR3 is TGTGCCAGCAGTCTGAGCGGGGGGTTGTACGAGCAGTACTTC. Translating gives CASSLSGGLYEQYF.